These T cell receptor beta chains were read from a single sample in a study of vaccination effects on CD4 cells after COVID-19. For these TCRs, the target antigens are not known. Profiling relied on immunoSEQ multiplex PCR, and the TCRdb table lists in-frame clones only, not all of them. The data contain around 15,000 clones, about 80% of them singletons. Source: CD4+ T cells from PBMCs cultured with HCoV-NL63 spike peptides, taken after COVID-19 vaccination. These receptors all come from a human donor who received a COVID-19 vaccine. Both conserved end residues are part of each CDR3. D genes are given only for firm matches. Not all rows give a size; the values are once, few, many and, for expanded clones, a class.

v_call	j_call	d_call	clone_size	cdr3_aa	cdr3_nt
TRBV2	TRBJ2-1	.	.	CASSRHEQFF	TGTGCCAGCAGTCGACATGAGCAGTTCTTC
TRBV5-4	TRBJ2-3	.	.	CASSLGMGGTDTQYF	TGTGCCAGCAGCCTGGGGATGGGGGGCACAGATACGCAGTATTTT
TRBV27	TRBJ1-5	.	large	CASSPYGGGQPQHF	TGTGCCAGCAGTCCCTACGGGGGGGGTCAGCCCCAGCATTTT
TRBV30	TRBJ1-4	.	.	CAWSIREKLFF	TGTGCCTGGAGTATAAGAGAAAAACTGTTTTTT
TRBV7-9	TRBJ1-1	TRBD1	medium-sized	CASSFDDGQGFPEAFF	TGTGCCAGCAGCTTCGACGATGGACAGGGATTCCCTGAAGCTTTCTTT
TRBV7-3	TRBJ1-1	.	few	CASSFSGETEAFF	TGTGCCAGCAGCTTTTCAGGGGAAACTGAAGCTTTCTTT
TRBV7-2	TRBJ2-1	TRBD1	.	CASSSRDRDYNEQFF	TGTGCCAGCAGCTCAAGGGACAGGGACTACAATGAGCAGTTCTTC
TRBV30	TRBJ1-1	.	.	CAWTKGGKNTEAFF	TGTGCCTGGACTAAGGGTGGAAAGAACACTGAAGCTTTCTTT
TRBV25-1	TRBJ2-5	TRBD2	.	CASSEAGTKTQYF	TGTGCCAGCAGTGAGGCAGGGACTAAGACCCAGTACTTC
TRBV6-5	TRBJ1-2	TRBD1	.	CAGRDSLYGYTF	TGTGCCGGCCGGGACAGTCTCTATGGCTACACCTTC
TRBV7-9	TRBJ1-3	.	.	CASTEGSTSGNTIYF	TGTGCCAGCACCGAAGGGTCCACCTCTGGAAACACCATATATTTT
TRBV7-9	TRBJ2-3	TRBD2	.	CASSLVAGGQDTQYF	TGTGCCAGCAGCTTAGTAGCGGGGGGGCAAGATACGCAGTATTTT
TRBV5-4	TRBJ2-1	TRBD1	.	CASSLQPGPQGDEQFF	TGTGCCAGCAGCCTTCAACCGGGGCCCCAGGGGGATGAGCAGTTCTTC
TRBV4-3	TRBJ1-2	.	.	CASRPRDQVDYGYTF	TGCGCCAGCAGGCCCCGGGACCAGGTGGACTATGGCTACACCTTC
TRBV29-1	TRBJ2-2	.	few	CSVEGQGTGELFF	TGCAGCGTTGAAGGGCAGGGGACCGGGGAGCTGTTTTTT
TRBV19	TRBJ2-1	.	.	CASSIVASAYNEQFF	TGTGCCAGTAGTATAGTGGCTAGCGCGTACAATGAGCAGTTCTTC
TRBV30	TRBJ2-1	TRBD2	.	CAWRPGGHEQFF	TGTGCCTGGAGGCCGGGGGGTCATGAGCAGTTCTTC
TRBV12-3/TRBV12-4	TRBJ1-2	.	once	CASSLANYGYTF	TGTGCCAGCAGTTTGGCTAACTATGGCTACACCTTC
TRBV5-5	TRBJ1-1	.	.	CASSWGPGNTEAFF	TGTGCCAGCAGCTGGGGGCCGGGGAACACTGAAGCTTTCTTT
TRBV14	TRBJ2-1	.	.	CASSQDRSKQFF	TGTGCCAGCAGCCAAGATCGATCGAAGCAGTTCTTC
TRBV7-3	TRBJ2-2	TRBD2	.	CASKKRGAYTGELFF	TGTGCCAGCAAGAAGCGGGGGGCCTACACCGGGGAGCTGTTTTTT
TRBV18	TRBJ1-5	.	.	CASSLTGGYSNQPQHF	TGTGCCAGCTCACTCACGGGTGGTTATAGCAATCAGCCCCAGCATTTT
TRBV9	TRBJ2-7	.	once	CASSTGPTLGDEQYF	TGTGCCAGCAGCACCGGACCGACTCTCGGCGACGAGCAGTACTTC
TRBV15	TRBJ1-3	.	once	CATSRGRAASGNTIYF	TGTGCCACCAGCAGGGGTCGGGCAGCCTCTGGAAACACCATATATTTT
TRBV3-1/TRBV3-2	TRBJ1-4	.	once	CATSRLRISEKLFF	TGTGCCACCTCAAGGCTCCGAATCAGTGAAAAACTGTTTTTT
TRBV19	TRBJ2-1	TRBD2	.	CASSRVAGGVANEQFF	TGTGCCAGTAGTAGGGTAGCGGGAGGGGTAGCCAATGAGCAGTTCTTC
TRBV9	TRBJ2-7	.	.	CASSVGDEQYF	TGTGCCAGCAGCGTAGGGGACGAGCAGTACTTC
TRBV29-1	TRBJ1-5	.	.	CSVCQDPNSNQPQHF	TGCAGCGTTTGCCAGGACCCGAATAGCAATCAGCCCCAGCATTTT
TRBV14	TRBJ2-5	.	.	CASSQVGRNQETQYF	TGTGCCAGCAGCCAAGTGGGGCGGAACCAAGAGACCCAGTACTTC
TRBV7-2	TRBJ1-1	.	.	CASSSSWGPTEAFF	TGTGCCAGCAGCTCCTCGTGGGGCCCCACTGAAGCTTTCTTT
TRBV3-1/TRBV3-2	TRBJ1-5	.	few	CASSQGPTSYQPQHF	TGTGCCAGCAGCCAAGGGCCGACCTCTTATCAGCCCCAGCATTTT
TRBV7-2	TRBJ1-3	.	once	CASSLGFTGTGNTIYF	TGTGCCAGCAGCTTAGGTTTCACAGGGACCGGAAACACCATATATTTT
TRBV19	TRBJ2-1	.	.	CASSILPLRGAGHEQFF	TGTGCCAGTAGTATCCTCCCTCTACGTGGGGCGGGACATGAGCAGTTCTTC
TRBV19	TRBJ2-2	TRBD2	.	CASRTSGRTGELFF	TGTGCCAGTAGGACTAGCGGGAGGACCGGGGAGCTGTTTTTT
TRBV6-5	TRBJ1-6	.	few	CASSYSRQTYNSPLHF	TGTGCCAGCAGTTACTCGAGACAGACCTATAATTCACCCCTCCACTTT
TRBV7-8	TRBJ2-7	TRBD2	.	CASSRGTSGSYEQYF	TGTGCCAGCAGCCGAGGGACTAGCGGGAGTTACGAGCAGTACTTC
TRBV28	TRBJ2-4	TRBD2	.	CASSFGGRAKNIQYF	TGTGCCAGCAGTTTTGGCGGGAGGGCCAAAAACATTCAGTACTTC